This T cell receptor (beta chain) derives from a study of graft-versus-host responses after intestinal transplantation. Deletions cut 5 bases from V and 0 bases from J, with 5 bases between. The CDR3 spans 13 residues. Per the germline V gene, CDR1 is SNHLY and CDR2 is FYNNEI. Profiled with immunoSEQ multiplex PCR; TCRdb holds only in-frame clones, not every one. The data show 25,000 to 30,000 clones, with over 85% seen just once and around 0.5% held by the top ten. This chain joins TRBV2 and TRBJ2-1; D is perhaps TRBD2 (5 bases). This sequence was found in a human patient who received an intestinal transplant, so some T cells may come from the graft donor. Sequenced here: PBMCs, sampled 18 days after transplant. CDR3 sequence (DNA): TGTGCCAGCAGTACTAGCTCCTACAATGAGCAGTTCTTC. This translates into CASSTSSYNEQFF.